Given below is one T cell receptor beta chain in context. What it binds is not known. V dropped 0 bases and J dropped 2; count of bases not matched to a gene: 4. The CDR3 runs to 18 residues. CDR1 is SGHNT and CDR2 is YYREEE in the germline V gene (reference sequence). The sample belongs to a study of graft-versus-host responses after intestinal transplantation. Whole-study findings and limits: Allografts carried high graft-versus-host to host-versus-graft clonal ratios in patients having graft-donor T cell macrochimerism.

The table came from immunoSEQ multiplex PCR; TCRdb's copy has only in-frame clones and leaves some out. The table includes about 93,000 clones, around 93% detected once. The chain links TRBV5-4 to TRBJ2-1; 14 bases map to TRBD2. This sequence originates from a human donor who received an intestinal transplant. This specimen was unstimulated CD8+ T cells sorted from spleen or lymph node cells, taken before intestinal transplant. The CDR3 loop reads CASSLGGTSGGPYNEQFF. The DNA of the CDR3 is TGTGCCAGCAGCTTGGGAGGGACTAGCGGGGGCCCCTACAATGAGCAGTTCTTC.